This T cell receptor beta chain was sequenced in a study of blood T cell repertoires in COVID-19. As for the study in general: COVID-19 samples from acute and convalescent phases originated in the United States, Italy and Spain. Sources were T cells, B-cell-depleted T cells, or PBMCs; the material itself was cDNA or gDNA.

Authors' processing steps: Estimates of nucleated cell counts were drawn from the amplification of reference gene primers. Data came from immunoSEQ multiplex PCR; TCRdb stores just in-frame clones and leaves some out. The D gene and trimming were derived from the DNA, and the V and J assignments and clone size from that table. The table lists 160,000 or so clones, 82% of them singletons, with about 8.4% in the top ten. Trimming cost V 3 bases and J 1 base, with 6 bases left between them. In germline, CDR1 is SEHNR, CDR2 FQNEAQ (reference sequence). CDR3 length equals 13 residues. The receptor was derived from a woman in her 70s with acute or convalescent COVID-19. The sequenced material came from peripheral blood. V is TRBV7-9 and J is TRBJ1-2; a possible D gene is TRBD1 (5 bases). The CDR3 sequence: CASSFDSNYGYTF. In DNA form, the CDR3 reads TGTGCCAGCAGCTTTGACAGTAACTATGGCTACACCTTC.